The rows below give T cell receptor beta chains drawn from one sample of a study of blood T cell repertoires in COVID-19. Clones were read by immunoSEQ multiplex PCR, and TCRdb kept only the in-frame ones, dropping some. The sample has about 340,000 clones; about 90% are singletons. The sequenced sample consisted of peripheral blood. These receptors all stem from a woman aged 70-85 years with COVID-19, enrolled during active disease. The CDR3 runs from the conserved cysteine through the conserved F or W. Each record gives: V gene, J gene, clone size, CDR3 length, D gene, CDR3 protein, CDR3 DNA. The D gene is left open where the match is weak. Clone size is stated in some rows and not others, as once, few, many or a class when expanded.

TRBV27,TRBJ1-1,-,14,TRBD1,CASSETGRHTEAFF,TGTGCCAGCAGTGAGACAGGGCGTCACACTGAAGCTTTCTTT
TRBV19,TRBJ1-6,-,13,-,CASSIGGVSPLHF,TGTGCCAGTAGTATAGGGGGGGTTTCACCCCTCCACTTT
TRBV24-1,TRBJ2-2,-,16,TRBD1,CATSGLKGARTGELFF,TGTGCCACCAGTGGACTTAAGGGGGCACGAACCGGGGAGCTGTTTTTT
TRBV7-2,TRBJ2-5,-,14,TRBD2,CASSLRGLAETQYF,TGTGCCAGCAGCTTAAGGGGACTAGCGGAGACCCAGTACTTC
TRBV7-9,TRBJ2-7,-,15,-,CASSLLSSGIDEQYF,TGTGCCAGCAGCTTATTGTCCTCGGGGATCGACGAGCAGTACTTC
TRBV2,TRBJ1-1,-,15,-,CASSEGEGRGTEAFF,TGTGCCAGCAGTGAGGGGGAGGGGCGAGGGACTGAAGCTTTCTTT
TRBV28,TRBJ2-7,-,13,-,CASSPGQNYEQYF,TGTGCCAGCAGCCCAGGACAGAACTACGAGCAGTACTTC
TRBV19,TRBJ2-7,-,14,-,CASSGTSPGGEQYF,TGTGCCAGTAGTGGGACTTCACCAGGGGGGGAGCAGTACTTC
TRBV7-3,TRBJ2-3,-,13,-,CASSSVGTDTQYF,TGTGCCAGCAGCTCGGTGGGCACAGATACGCAGTATTTT
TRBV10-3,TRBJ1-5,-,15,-,CAISEGGYSNQPQHF,TGTGCCATCAGTGAAGGCGGCTATAGCAATCAGCCCCAGCATTTT
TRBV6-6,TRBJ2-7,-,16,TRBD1,CASSYLTGVSSYEQYF,TGTGCCAGCAGTTATTTGACAGGGGTTAGCTCCTACGAGCAGTACTTC
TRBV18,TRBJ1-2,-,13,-,CASSPDRGYGYTF,TGTGCCAGCTCACCTGACAGAGGATATGGCTACACCTTC
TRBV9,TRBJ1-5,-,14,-,CASSVGPGNQPQHF,TGTGCCAGCAGCGTCGGCCCGGGAAATCAGCCCCAGCATTTT
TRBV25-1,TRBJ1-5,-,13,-,CASSELHSQPQHF,TGTGCCAGCAGTGAATTGCACAGCCAGCCCCAGCATTTT
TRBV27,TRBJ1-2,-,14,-,CASSSDRRNYGYTF,TGTGCCAGCAGTTCCGACAGGCGCAACTATGGCTACACCTTC
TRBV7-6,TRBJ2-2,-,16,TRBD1,CASSARGRVGLGELFF,TGTGCCAGCAGCGCAAGGGGGCGCGTTGGCCTCGGGGAGCTGTTTTTT
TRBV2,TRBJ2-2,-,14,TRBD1,CATEQGARDGELFF,TGTGCCACCGAACAGGGGGCAAGGGACGGGGAGCTGTTTTTT
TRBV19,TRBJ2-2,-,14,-,CASSILQGTGELFF,TGTGCCAGTAGTATTCTCCAGGGGACCGGGGAGCTGTTTTTT
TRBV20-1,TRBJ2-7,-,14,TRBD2,CSASDSRGGSEQYF,TGCAGTGCCAGTGACTCGCGGGGGGGCAGCGAGCAGTACTTC
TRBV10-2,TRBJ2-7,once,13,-,CASSEGAFYEQYF,TGCGCCAGCAGTGAGGGGGCATTCTACGAGCAGTACTTC
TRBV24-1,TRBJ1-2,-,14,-,CATSETTGNYGYTF,TGTGCCACCAGTGAAACGACAGGAAACTATGGCTACACCTTC
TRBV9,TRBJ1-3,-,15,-,CASSSRGVSGNTIYF,TGTGCCAGCAGCTCCAGGGGAGTCTCTGGAAACACCATATATTTT
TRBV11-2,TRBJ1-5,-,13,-,CASSLNSHQPQHF,TGTGCCAGCAGCCTAAATAGCCATCAGCCCCAGCATTTT
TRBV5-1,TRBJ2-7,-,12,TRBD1,CASSDRTYEQYF,TGCGCCAGTTCGGACAGGACCTACGAGCAGTACTTC
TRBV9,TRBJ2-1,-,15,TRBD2,CASSAGGEIYNEQFF,TGTGCCAGCAGCGCCGGGGGGGAGATCTACAATGAGCAGTTCTTC
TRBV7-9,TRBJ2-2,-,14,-,CASSFQGMAGELFF,TGTGCCAGCAGCTTCCAGGGGATGGCCGGGGAGCTGTTTTTT
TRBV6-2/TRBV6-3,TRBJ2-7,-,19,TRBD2,CASSSTPSGTSVLPREQYF,TGTGCCAGCAGTTCTACCCCCTCCGGGACTAGCGTCCTCCCTCGTGAGCAGTACTTC
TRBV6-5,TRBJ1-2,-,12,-,CASSSPWTGYTF,TGTGCCAGCAGTAGTCCTTGGACAGGCTACACCTTC
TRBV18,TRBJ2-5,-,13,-,CASSWTRQETQYF,TGTGCCAGCTCATGGACAAGACAAGAGACCCAGTACTTC
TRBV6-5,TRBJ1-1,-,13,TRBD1,CASSYPRTGTAFF,TGTGCCAGCAGTTACCCCAGGACAGGGACAGCTTTCTTT
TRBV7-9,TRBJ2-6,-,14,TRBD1,CASSRGPGANVLTF,TGTGCCAGCAGCAGGGGGCCTGGGGCCAACGTCCTGACTTTC
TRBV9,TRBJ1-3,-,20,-,CASSVDGGPGRTSSGNTIYF,TGTGCCAGCAGCGTAGATGGGGGCCCTGGGCGGACCAGCTCTGGAAACACCATATATTTT
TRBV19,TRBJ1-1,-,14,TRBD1,CASSTLGTGTEAFF,TGTGCCAGTAGTACCCTCGGGACAGGAACTGAAGCTTTCTTT
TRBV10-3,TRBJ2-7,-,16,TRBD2,CAISEGSSGGASEQYF,TGTGCCATCAGTGAGGGGTCTAGCGGGGGGGCGTCCGAGCAGTACTTC
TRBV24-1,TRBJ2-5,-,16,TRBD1,CATSDWTGGLGETQYF,TGTGCCACCAGTGATTGGACAGGGGGTTTGGGAGAGACCCAGTACTTC